Following are 21 T cell receptor beta chains from one sample sequenced in a study of T-cell memory formation after mild COVID-19. TCRdb reprocessed the 5' RACE reads with MiXCR, giving one entry per CDR3 protein. The table shows about 350,000 distinct CDR3 sequences, with roughly 15% occurring only once. The sample comprised PBMCs or a T cell subset sorted from them (not recorded which). The receptor source for this set is a man aged 18 to 35 who had mild COVID-19 (a few samples of this study predate the infection). Cell type and time point are not known.

This clonotype was picked up a small number of times. The rearrangement links TRBV11-3 to TRBJ2-3; D ambiguous. Germline CDR1 and CDR2: SGHNT and YENEEA. The germline V and J ends were trimmed by 5 bases and 0 bases, with 9 bases remaining between them. The CDR3 length is 14 residues. CDR3 DNA sequence: TGTGCCAGCAGCGTCGGGTCTAGCACAGATACGCAGTATTTT. As protein: CASSVGSSTDTQYF.

The rearrangement uses TRBV4-1 and TRBJ1-2, with TRBD1 matching 7 bases. Germline lookup yields CDR1 MGHRA and CDR2 YSYEKL. V lost 2 bases to trimming and J lost 2 bases; unmatched junction nucleotides: 5. The CDR3 runs to 15 residues. The CDR3 bases are TGCGCCAGCAGCCAATTGTCAGGGGGGAACTATGGCTACACCTTC. As protein: CASSQLSGGNYGYTF.

This clonotype showed up just a few times. The chain joins TRBV20-1 to TRBJ2-1; D possibly matches TRBD1 or TRBD2 (5 bases each). CDR1 DFQATT and CDR2 SNEGSKA come from the germline V gene (reference sequence). Trimming pared 8 bases from V and 4 bases from J, leaving 15 bases between. The CDR3 contains 13 residues. CDR3 nucleotides: TGCAGTACGGTGGGGGTAGGGTACAATGAGCAGTTCTTC. It is translated as CSTVGVGYNEQFF.

The sample holds a few counts of this clonotype. The chain employs TRBV4-1 and TRBJ2-2; D is uncertain. CDR3 length equals 13 residues. The ends were cut back, 2 bases at V and 5 bases at J, with 6 bases in the middle. CDR1 is MGHRA, CDR2 YSYEKL, per germline. The CDR3 region is CASSQLDTGELFF. The CDR3 DNA reads as TGCGCCAGCAGCCAACTGGATACCGGGGAGCTGTTTTTT.

This clonotype occurred a few times. The rearrangement joins TRBV12-3 or TRBV12-4 to TRBJ2-7, with 12 bases that match TRBD2. This CDR3 is built from 14 residues. Trimming took 3 bases from V and 6 from J; bases not matched to a gene: 3. In nucleotides, the CDR3 is TGTGCCAGCAGTTTTGGACTAGCGGGGATCGAGCAGTACTTC. Residues: CASSFGLAGIEQYF.

The chain joins TRBV2 to TRBJ2-2; either TRBD1 or TRBD2 may supply D (5 bases each). The CDR3 runs 14 residues. From germline, CDR1 is SNHLY and CDR2 FYNNEI. The V gene lost 5 bases and the J gene lost 4 bases, with 11 bases spanning the gap. The CDR3 here is CASSPEGSTGELFF. In nucleotides, the CDR3 is TGTGCCAGCAGTCCCGAGGGGAGCACCGGGGAGCTGTTTTTT.

This clonotype was recorded a few times. The V gene is TRBV18, the J gene TRBJ2-3; TRBD2 matches at 14 bases. This CDR3 contains 21 residues. Germline V gene lookup returns CDR1 KGHSH and CDR2 LQKENI. With 6 bases clipped from V and 2 bases from J, the junction kept 19 bases outside the gene matches. The CDR3 is CASSHLWSPGLAGDSTDTQYF. As DNA, the CDR3 is TGTGCCAGCTCGCACCTTTGGAGTCCGGGACTAGCGGGGGATTCCACAGATACGCAGTATTTT.

As DNA, the CDR3 is TGCGCCAGCAGCTTAACTACAGGGGGCTACGAGACCCAGTACTTC. The encoded protein is CASSLTTGGYETQYF. V is TRBV5-1 and J is TRBJ2-5, with TRBD1 matching over 9 bases. V was pared by 2 bases and J by 5 bases, with 7 bases of the junction left unmatched. CDR3 length: 15 amino acids. Germline V gene lookup returns CDR1 SGHRS and CDR2 YFSETQ.

This clonotype was picked up a small number of times. J is TRBJ2-1 and V is TRBV7-3; weak D call: TRBD2 (6 bases). V was cut by 3 bases and J by 5 bases, with 8 bases left in between. This CDR3 is built from 13 residues. Germline V gene data show CDR1 as SGHTA and CDR2 as FQGTGA. CDR3 sequence: CASSFGTHNEQFF. The CDR3 DNA sequence: TGTGCCAGCAGCTTTGGGACTCACAATGAGCAGTTCTTC.

This clonotype was seen a few times. The chain carries TRBV6-6 and TRBJ2-3; TRBD2 might be the D (7 bases). Deletions cut 5 bases from V and 3 bases from J, with 18 bases between. CDR1 MNHNY and CDR2 SVGAGI come from the germline V gene (reference sequence). This CDR3 spans 16 amino acids. CDR3 sequence (DNA): TGTGCCAGCAGTACCCTAGCGGAGGGGGGGACAGATACGCAGTATTTT. Amino acid sequence: CASSTLAEGGTDTQYF.

This clonotype appeared a few times. The V and J genes are TRBV4-1 and TRBJ2-4; the D call may be TRBD1 or TRBD2 (5 bases each). This CDR3 region has 16 residues. Germline assignment: CDR1 MGHRA and CDR2 YSYEKL. V lost 3 bases and J 0 bases, leaving 12 bases between the germline ends. The CDR3 is CASSHGPGGAKNIQYF. The CDR3 nucleotides read TGCGCCAGCAGCCATGGCCCTGGGGGAGCCAAAAACATTCAGTACTTC.

The chain recombines TRBV28 with TRBJ2-3; 7 bases agree with TRBD2. The CDR3 sequence is 16 residues long. V shed 3 bases and J 3 bases; nucleotides not matched to a gene: 9. Germline lookup yields CDR1 MDHEN and CDR2 SYDVKM. CDR3 sequence (DNA): TGTGCCAGCAGTTTCCAAGCGGGGCAAGGTACAGATACGCAGTATTTT. As protein: CASSFQAGQGTDTQYF.

The chain has TRBV20-1 and TRBJ2-7; TRBD1 agrees at 7 bases. Per germline, CDR1 DFQATT and CDR2 SNEGSKA (reference sequence). V trimming: 6 bases; J trimming: 2 bases; junction bases outside the gene matches: 7. This CDR3 has 13 residues. In nucleotides, the CDR3 is TGCAGTGCCTGGGGACAGAGGACCTACGAGCAGTACTTC. Translation: CSAWGQRTYEQYF.

The chain is built from TRBV7-9 and TRBJ1-6; D is undetermined. The CDR3 loop spans 15 amino acids. The germline gives CDR1 SEHNR, CDR2 FQNEAQ (reference sequence). With 5 bases removed from V and 7 bases from J, the gap between germline ends came to 15 bases. The CDR3 protein is CASSPPATGNSPLHF. The CDR3 nucleotides are TGTGCCAGCAGCCCCCCTGCCACTGGCAATTCACCCCTCCACTTT.

This clonotype has a handful of counts. The chain couples TRBV5-1 to TRBJ2-3; 8 bases fit TRBD1. This CDR3 comprises 15 residues. Per the germline V gene, CDR1 is SGHRS and CDR2 is YFSETQ. V dropped 0 bases and J dropped 4; count of bases not matched to a gene: 4. Here the CDR3 DNA reads TGCGCCAGCAGCTTGGGACAGGGGAGGTCAGATACGCAGTATTTT. Translating it yields CASSLGQGRSDTQYF.

V and J are TRBV25-1 and TRBJ2-3; no clear D. Trimming took 1 base from V and 5 from J, leaving 4 bases between them. Germline V gene data show CDR1 as MGHDK and CDR2 as SYGVNS. The CDR3 is made up of 12 amino acids. Here the CDR3 DNA reads TGTGCCAGCAGTGAATCTGGAGATACGCAGTATTTT. Translating it yields CASSESGDTQYF.

This clonotype occurred once. The rearrangement links TRBV29-1 to TRBJ2-3, with D uncertain. The CDR3 consists of 12 residues. V shed 2 bases and J shed 0 bases, with 3 bases lying between them. CDR1 and CDR2 from the germline V gene are SQVTM and ANQGSEA. The CDR3 DNA sequence: TGCAGCGTTGAACCCAGCACAGATACGCAGTATTTT. Translation gives CSVEPSTDTQYF.

This clonotype was seen a few times. This chain uses TRBV9 with TRBJ1-1; D not certain. The CDR3 spans 15 residues. The germline V and J ends were trimmed by 0 bases and 1 base, with 10 bases remaining between them. CDR1 SGDLS and CDR2 YYNGEE come from the germline V gene. DNA for the CDR3: TGTGCCAGCAGCGTAGCGTACGGGGAGAACACTGAAGCTTTCTTT. It yields the protein CASSVAYGENTEAFF. The full variable domain, rest sourced from reference TRBV9 and TRBJ1-1, is DSGVTQTPKHLITATGQRVTLRCSPRSGDLSVYWYQQSLDQGLQFLIQYYNGEERAKGNILERFSAQQFPDLHSELNLSSLELGDSALYFCASSVAYGENTEAFFGQGTRLTVV.

The rearrangement uses TRBV3-1 and TRBJ1-2, with D possibly TRBD1 on 6 matching bases. The CDR3 is made up of 13 amino acids. Trimming removed 4 bases at V and 3 bases at J, with 9 bases between. Germline V CDR1 and CDR2: LGHDT, YNNKEL (reference sequence). CDR3 sequence reads: CASSPAGDYGYTF. DNA of the CDR3: TGTGCCAGCAGCCCCGCAGGGGACTATGGCTACACCTTC.

In its sample, this clonotype was seen a few times. The chain uses TRBV12-3 or TRBV12-4 and TRBJ2-5; 9 bases map to TRBD1. J gave up 0 bases and V 3 bases, and 8 bases lay outside the gene matches. The length of the CDR3 is 17 residues. In DNA form, the CDR3 reads TGTGCCAGCAGTTTCGGACAGGGGATATGGGACCAAGAGACCCAGTACTTC. It yields the protein CASSFGQGIWDQETQYF.

CDR3 amino acids: CASSSGTAGGYTF. CDR3 sequence (DNA): TGTGCCAGCAGCTCCGGGACCGCGGGTGGCTACACCTTC. The chain carries TRBV5-6 and TRBJ1-2; D possibly corresponds to TRBD1 (5 bases). The ends were cut back, 3 bases at V and 7 bases at J, with 13 bases in the middle. The germline gives CDR1 SGHDT, CDR2 YYEEEE. There are 13 residues in the CDR3.